The 12 T cell receptor beta chains presented below share a single source sample, sequenced in a study of OX40 agonist ivuxolimab in advanced cancers. Some clones are missing from TCRdb's copy, which holds only in-frame ones; the method was immunoSEQ multiplex PCR. The sample has fewer than 100,000 clones, roughly 85% seen once. Here the sequenced sample was CD4+ or CD8+ T cells sorted from blood, taken in a trial of the OX40 agonist ivuxolimab. The source is an adult with an advanced solid tumor such as melanoma, head and neck, liver or kidney cancer.

The chain has TRBV7-3 and TRBJ2-7; 11 bases fit TRBD1. V was clipped by 7 bases and J by 5 bases; unmatched bases: 13. This CDR3 contains 16 residues. Germline V CDR1 and CDR2: SGHTA, FQGTGA. The CDR3 nucleotides read TGTGCCAGCACCACGAAGGAAGGACAGGGGGCCCACGAGCAGTACTTC. This codes for CASTTKEGQGAHEQYF. Supplemented by reference TRBV7-3 and TRBJ2-7, the full variable domain reads GAGVSQTPSNKVTEKGKYVELRCDPISGHTALYWYRQSLGQGPEFLIYFQGTGAADDSGLPNDRFFAVRPEGSVSTLKIQRTERGDSAVYLCASTTKEGQGAHEQYFGPGTRLTVT.

The genes are TRBV5-1 and TRBJ2-1; 7 nucleotides agree with TRBD2. CDR1 and CDR2 from the germline V gene are SGHRS and YFSETQ. This CDR3 spans 17 amino acids. V lost 0 bases to trimming and J lost 0 bases; unmatched junction nucleotides: 6. CDR3 loop: CASSLVGGAYSYNEQFF. For the CDR3, the DNA is TGCGCCAGCAGCTTGGTGGGAGGGGCCTACTCCTACAATGAGCAGTTCTTC.

The CDR3 here is CASSSGTGHTGELFF. CDR3 coding DNA: TGTGCCAGCAGCAGCGGGACAGGGCATACCGGGGAGCTGTTTTTT. This sequence joins TRBV7-9 and TRBJ2-2, with 9 bases that match TRBD1. The germline CDR1 and CDR2 sequences are SEHNR and FQNEAQ (reference sequence). The CDR3 has 15 residues. The V gene end was trimmed by 5 bases and the J gene end by 5 bases; junction bases not matched to a gene: 6.

The CDR3 DNA is TGTGCCACCAGCAGAGATTTGGTTACAGGGGACTACGAGCAGTACTTC. This gives the protein CATSRDLVTGDYEQYF. The genes are TRBV15 and TRBJ2-7; TRBD1 aligns across 7 bases. J lost 3 bases, V lost 0 bases, and 8 bases had no gene match. This CDR3 is 16 amino acids long. Germline values: CDR1 LNHNV, CDR2 YYDKDF (reference sequence).

The V call is TRBV19, the J call TRBJ2-7, with 7 positions matching TRBD1. J was trimmed by 5 bases and V by 10 bases; bases with no gene match: 5. CDR1 and CDR2 (germline): LNHDA, SQIVND (reference sequence). The CDR3 consists of 11 residues. In DNA, the CDR3 is TGTGCCACAAGACAGGGCCACGAGCAGTACTTC. It codes for CATRQGHEQYF.

This clone turned up a few times. The V gene is TRBV28, the J gene TRBJ1-6, with 11 bases aligning to TRBD1. The CDR3 covers 14 residues. V was pared by 7 bases and J by 10 bases, with 6 bases of the junction left unmatched. Germline CDR1 and CDR2: MDHEN and SYDVKM. The CDR3 sequence: CASKVGTGGSPLHF. The CDR3 DNA follows: TGTGCCAGCAAGGTGGGGACAGGGGGATCACCCCTCCACTTT.

This chain joins TRBV5-4 and TRBJ2-7, with D possibly matching TRBD1 (6 bases). The CDR3 consists of 16 residues. The V and J ends lost 4 bases and 2 bases respectively, with 19 bases between them. Germline V gene sequence: CDR1 SGHNT, CDR2 YYREEE (reference sequence). CDR3 nucleotide sequence: TGTGCCAGCAGCAACGAAGACAGGCGCCCTACCTACGAGCAGTACTTC. It translates to CASSNEDRRPTYEQYF.

The count of this clone is one. The V call is TRBV9, the J call TRBJ2-7; 10 nucleotides agree with TRBD1. V lost 4 bases, J lost 5 bases, and 9 bases stayed unmatched. In germline, CDR1 is SGDLS, CDR2 YYNGEE. CDR3 length equals 15 residues. CDR3 coding DNA: TGTGCCAGCAGCCCCCGACAGGGGGCCCCCCACGAGCAGTACTTC. It specifies CASSPRQGAPHEQYF.

The chain is built from TRBV7-9 and TRBJ2-2; D is perhaps TRBD1 (6 bases). The V and J ends lost 5 bases and 2 bases respectively, with 15 bases between them. Looked up from germline, CDR1 is SEHNR and CDR2 is FQNEAQ (reference sequence). CDR3 length equals 16 residues. The CDR3 bases are TGTGCCAGCAGCCGCAACACGGGACAAAACACCGGGGAGCTGTTTTTT. As protein: CASSRNTGQNTGELFF.

The chain carries TRBV18 and TRBJ2-1; possibly TRBD1 for D (6 bases). V lost 3 bases, J lost 8 bases, and 14 bases lay in between. Germline CDR1 reads KGHSH; CDR2 reads LQKENI. The CDR3 extends over 14 amino acids. DNA for the CDR3: TGTGCCAGCTCACCCGGACAGCGTCTGGATGAGCAGTTCTTC. It specifies CASSPGQRLDEQFF.

The gene calls are TRBV5-5 and TRBJ1-2; D perhaps matches TRBD1 (6 bases). The CDR3 sequence is 15 residues long. Trimming removed 0 bases at V and 5 bases at J, with 14 bases between. Germline V gene lookup returns CDR1 SGHKS and CDR2 YYEKEE (reference sequence). The CDR3 nucleotides are TGTGCCAGCAGCTTGGCCGGGGAGGGGGTGTATGGCTACACCTTC. This encodes CASSLAGEGVYGYTF.

As for this clone: The same CDR3 is also encoded by other DNA sequences in this sample. This chain links TRBV19 with TRBJ1-3; D gene uncertain. The V gene lost 5 bases and the J gene lost 1 base, with 12 bases spanning the gap. The CDR3 loop spans 15 amino acids. Germline V gives CDR1 LNHDA, CDR2 SQIVND (reference sequence). The CDR3, as DNA: TGTGCCAGTAGTCTCTCTCAGGTATCTGGAAACACCATATATTTT. The encoded protein is CASSLSQVSGNTIYF.